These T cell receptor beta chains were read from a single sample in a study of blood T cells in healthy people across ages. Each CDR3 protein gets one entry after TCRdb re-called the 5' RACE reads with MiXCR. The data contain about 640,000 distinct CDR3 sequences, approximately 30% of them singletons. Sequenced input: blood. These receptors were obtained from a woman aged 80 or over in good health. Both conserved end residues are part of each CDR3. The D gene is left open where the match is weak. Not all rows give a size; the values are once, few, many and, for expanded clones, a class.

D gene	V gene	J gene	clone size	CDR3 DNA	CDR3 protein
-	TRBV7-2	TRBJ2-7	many	TGTGCCAGCAGCTTAGAAGCCGACGGATCCTACGAGCAGTACTTC	CASSLEADGSYEQYF
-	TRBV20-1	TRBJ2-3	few	TGCAGTGCTAGTTCCTACACGCTTGCAGATACGCAGTATTTT	CSASSYTLADTQYF
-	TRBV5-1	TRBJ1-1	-	TGCGCCAGCAGCCCCTCTGGACAGAACACTGAAGCTTTCTTT	CASSPSGQNTEAFF
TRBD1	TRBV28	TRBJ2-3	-	TGTGCCGCAAGGACAGGGGGCCCCACAGATACGCAGTATTTT	CAARTGGPTDTQYF
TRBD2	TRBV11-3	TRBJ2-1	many	TGTGCCAGCAGCCTACTCCTAGCGGGGGGAACCAATGAGCAGTTCTTC	CASSLLLAGGTNEQFF
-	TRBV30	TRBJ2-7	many	TGTGCCTGGAGTTCGCGGGCCTACGAGCAGTACTTC	CAWSSRAYEQYF
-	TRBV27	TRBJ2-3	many	-	CASSSSGANRVDTQYF
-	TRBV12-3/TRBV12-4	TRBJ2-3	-	TGTGCCAGCAGTCGATCGTCGGCAGATACGCAGTATTTT	CASSRSSADTQYF
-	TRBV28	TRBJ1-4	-	TGTGCCAGCAGTTCGGGAGGGTTTAATGAAAAACGGTTTTTT	CASSSGGFNEKRFF
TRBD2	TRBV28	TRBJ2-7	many	TGTGCCAGCAGTTTCGGGGGGATCTACGAGCAGTACTTC	CASSFGGIYEQYF
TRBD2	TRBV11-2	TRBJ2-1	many	TGTGCCAGCAGCGTTTGGGGGGGAGGTGAGCAGTTCTTC	CASSVWGGGEQFF
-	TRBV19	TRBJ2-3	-	TGTGCCGCCGGTTCCGACGTCATCACAGATACGCAGTATTTT	CAAGSDVITDTQYF
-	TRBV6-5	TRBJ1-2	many	TGTGCCAGCACCTTAAGAGGGACTGGGTATGGCTACACCTTC	CASTLRGTGYGYTF
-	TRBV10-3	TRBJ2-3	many	TGTGCCACCTTAGGGAGCACAGATACGCAGTATTTT	CATLGSTDTQYF
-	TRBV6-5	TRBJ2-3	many	TGTGCCAGCAGTACCCCTAGGGGACGCACAGATACGCAGTATTTT	CASSTPRGRTDTQYF
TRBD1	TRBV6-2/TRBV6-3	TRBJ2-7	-	TGTGCCAGCAGTTATCTCGGGACAGGGAACGACGAGCAGTACTTC	CASSYLGTGNDEQYF
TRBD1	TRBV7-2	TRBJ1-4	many	TGTGCCAGCAGCTTAGCGACAGGGATGAAGGAAAAACTGTTTTTT	CASSLATGMKEKLFF
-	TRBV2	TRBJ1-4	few	TGTGCCAGCAAGGGGTCCTCGAATGGAAAACTGTTTTTT	CASKGSSNGKLFF
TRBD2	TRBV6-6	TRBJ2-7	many	TGTGCCTCAAGCCCGGGGGGGCCTACTTACGAGCAGTACTTC	CASSPGGPTYEQYF
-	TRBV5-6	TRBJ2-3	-	TGTGCCAGCAGCCCGAGGGGGGGGACGGGCACAGATACGCAGTATTTT	CASSPRGGTGTDTQYF
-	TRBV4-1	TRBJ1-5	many	TGCGCCAGCAGCCAAGAATCCAGCTATAGCAATCAGCCCCAGCATTTT	CASSQESSYSNQPQHF
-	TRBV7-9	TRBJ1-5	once	TGTGCCAGCAGCTTAGGGGCGGGGGGGGACACCCTAGGGAAGTGGCCCCAGCATTTT	CASSLGAGGDTLGKWPQHF
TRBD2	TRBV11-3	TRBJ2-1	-	TGTGCCAGCAGCCCCAAATCCGGGACTAGCGGGATGGGGTCCAATGAGCAGTTCTTC	CASSPKSGTSGMGSNEQFF
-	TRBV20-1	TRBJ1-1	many	TGCAGTGCTAGTCAGGGTACTCGGAACACTGAAGCTTTCTTT	CSASQGTRNTEAFF
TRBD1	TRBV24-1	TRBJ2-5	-	TGTGCCACCAGTGATTCAGCCCCGGGACAGCAAGAGACCCAGTACTTC	CATSDSAPGQQETQYF
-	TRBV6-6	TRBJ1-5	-	TGTGCCAGCACGGGGCGGACTAATCAGCCCCAGCATTTT	CASTGRTNQPQHF
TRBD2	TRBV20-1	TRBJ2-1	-	TGCAGTGCTGCGGGTCGCGCAGCGGGAGGGGTGTTGGAGACCCAGTTCTTC	CSAAGRAAGGVLETQFF
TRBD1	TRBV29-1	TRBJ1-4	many	TGCAGCGCCTCAGGGGGCTTGAATGAAAAACTGTTTTTT	CSASGGLNEKLFF
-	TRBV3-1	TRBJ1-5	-	TGTGCCAGCAGCCAAGGGGCCCATCAGCCCCAGCATTTT	CASSQGAHQPQHF
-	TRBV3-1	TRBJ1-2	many	TGTGCCAGCAGCCAAGCAGGAACCTACTATGGCTACACCTTC	CASSQAGTYYGYTF
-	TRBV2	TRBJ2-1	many	TGTGCCAGCAGTGAAGCCAGAGGGGGTCAGGGGTTCTTC	CASSEARGGQGFF
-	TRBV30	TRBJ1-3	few	TGTGCCTGGAGTGTATCGGTGGGGCCTAAAAACACCATATATTTT	CAWSVSVGPKNTIYF
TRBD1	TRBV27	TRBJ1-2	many	TGTGCCAGCAGTTTAAGAGGGACAGGTTACTATGGCTACACCTTC	CASSLRGTGYYGYTF
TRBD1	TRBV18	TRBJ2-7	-	TGTGCCAGCTCCGTTCAGGGGGAAGGAGGAGAGCAGTACTTC	CASSVQGEGGEQYF
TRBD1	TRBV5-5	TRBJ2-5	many	TGTGCCAGCATACCCGTGGGACAGGGGAAAGAGACCCAGTACTTC	CASIPVGQGKETQYF
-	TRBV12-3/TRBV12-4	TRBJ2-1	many	TGTGCCAGCAGTCCCAGGGGTGTCAATGAGCAGTTCTTC	CASSPRGVNEQFF
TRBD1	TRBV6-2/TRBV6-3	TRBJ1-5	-	TGTGCCAGCCAATATACGGGACAGGGTCCACAGCCCCAGCATTTT	CASQYTGQGPQPQHF
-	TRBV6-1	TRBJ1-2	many	TGTGCCAGCACCCTGGAGACTCTAGGCTATGGCTACACCTTC	CASTLETLGYGYTF
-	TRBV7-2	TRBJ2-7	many	TGTGCCAGCAGCTGGACATCCCGGGAGCAGTACTTC	CASSWTSREQYF
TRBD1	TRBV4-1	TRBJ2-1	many	TGCGCCAGCAGCCAGCTGCGGACAGGGATCAATGAGCAGTTCTTC	CASSQLRTGINEQFF
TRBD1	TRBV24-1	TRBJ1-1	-	TGTGCCACCAGTGAATCCGGGACAGGGTACACTGAAGCTTTCTTT	CATSESGTGYTEAFF
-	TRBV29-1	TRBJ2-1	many	TGCAGCGCCTCGAAGGACCCTATAACCTACAATGAGCAGTTCTTC	CSASKDPITYNEQFF
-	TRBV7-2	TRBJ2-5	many	TGTGCCAGCAGATACCAAGAGACCCAGTACTTC	CASRYQETQYF
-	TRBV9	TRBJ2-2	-	TGTGCCGGCAGCGTAGGCCCTCCAGGCACCGGGGAGCTGTTTTTT	CAGSVGPPGTGELFF
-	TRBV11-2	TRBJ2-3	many	TGTGCCAGCAGCTTAGAACAGGGCAGCACAGATACGCAGTATTTT	CASSLEQGSTDTQYF
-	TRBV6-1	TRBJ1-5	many	TGTGCCAGCAGTGAAGGCCCAGCAGGGGATCAGCCCCAGCATTTT	CASSEGPAGDQPQHF
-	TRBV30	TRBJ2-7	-	TGTGCCTGGAGGGAACCTGGACCCTACTACGAGCAGTACTTC	CAWREPGPYYEQYF
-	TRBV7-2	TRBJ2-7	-	TGTGCCAGCAGCTTAGATTTTGGGGACTACGAGCAGTACTTC	CASSLDFGDYEQYF
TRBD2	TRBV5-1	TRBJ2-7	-	TGCGCCAGCAGCTTGGCAGCGGGGGAAGCCTACGAGCAGTACTTC	CASSLAAGEAYEQYF
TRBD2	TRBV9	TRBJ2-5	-	TGTGCCAGCAGCCAGCGCACCCGGACTAGCGGGGGGTCCCAAGAGACCCAGTACTTC	CASSQRTRTSGGSQETQYF
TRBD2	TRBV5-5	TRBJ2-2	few	TGTGCCAGCAGCTGGAATAGCGGGGGGCTGAACACCGGGGAGCTGTTTTTT	CASSWNSGGLNTGELFF
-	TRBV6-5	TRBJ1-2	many	TGTGCCAGCAGCCCCGGGGGGGGCGTAAACTATGGCTACACCTTC	CASSPGGGVNYGYTF
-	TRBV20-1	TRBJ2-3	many	TGCAGTGCTAGTCAGGCCGGAGATACGCAGTATTTT	CSASQAGDTQYF
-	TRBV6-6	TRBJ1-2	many	TGTGCCAGCAGTTACTCAACCGGGTCTAATGGCTACACCTTC	CASSYSTGSNGYTF
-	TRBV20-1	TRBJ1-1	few	TGCAGTGCTAGTACGGGGGCGACTGAAGCTTTCTTT	CSASTGATEAFF
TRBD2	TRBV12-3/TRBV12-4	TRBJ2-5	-	TGTGCCAGCACGTACAGCGGGGGGCGGGGGAATGAGCAGTACTTC	CASTYSGGRGNEQYF
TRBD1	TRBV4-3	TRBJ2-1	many	TGCGCCAGCAGCCAACAGCCCCCGGGACAGGCCTACAATGAGCAGTTCTTC	CASSQQPPGQAYNEQFF
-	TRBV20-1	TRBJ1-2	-	TGCAGTGCAGCCGGGGACACTAACTATGGCTACACCTTC	CSAAGDTNYGYTF
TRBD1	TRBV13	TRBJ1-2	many	TGTGCCAGCAGAAAAGCAGGGACAGGGACCTATGGCTACACCTTC	CASRKAGTGTYGYTF
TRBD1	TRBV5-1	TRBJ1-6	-	TGCGCCAGCAGCTTGGCGGGACAGGGGGCTCGCGGTTCACCCCTCCACTTT	CASSLAGQGARGSPLHF